This entry lists 5 T cell receptor beta chains sequenced from one sample in a study of T cell responses to AZD1222 COVID-19 vaccine. The protocol was immunoSEQ multiplex PCR, while the TCRdb copy is restricted to in-frame clones and leaves out a portion. The sample consists of approximately 140,000 clones, 85% to 90% of them appearing once. The sample was peripheral blood, taken 28 days after the second AZD1222 dose. The receptors come from an adult who received the AZD1222 COVID-19 vaccine.

The chain joins TRBV5-1 to TRBJ2-1; D possibly corresponds to TRBD1 (6 bases). This CDR3 is built from 14 residues. From germline, CDR1 is SGHRS and CDR2 YFSETQ. Trimming took off 5 bases at V and 4 bases at J, with 13 bases between the two ends. DNA of the CDR3: TGCGCCAGCAGAGAACAGGGAATTTACAATGAGCAGTTCTTC. Its protein is CASREQGIYNEQFF.

The chain employs TRBV19 and TRBJ1-4, with TRBD1 identical over 8 bases. Germline values: CDR1 LNHDA, CDR2 SQIVND (reference sequence). This CDR3 contains 14 residues. V lost 3 bases to trimming and J lost 7 bases; unmatched junction nucleotides: 4. The CDR3: CASSIRDRFEKLFF. CDR3 sequence (DNA): TGTGCCAGTAGTATCCGGGACAGGTTTGAAAAACTGTTTTTT. Drawing the rest from reference TRBV19 and TRBJ1-4, the complete variable domain is DGGITQSPKYLFRKEGQNVTLSCEQNLNHDAMYWYRQDPGQGLRLIYYSQIVNDFQKGDIAEGYSVSREKKESFPLTVTSAQKNPTAFYLCASSIRDRFEKLFFGSGTQLSVL.

This clone occurred once. The J gene is TRBJ2-7, the V gene TRBV19, with 9 bases lining up with TRBD2. CDR1 is LNHDA, CDR2 SQIVND, per germline (reference sequence). CDR3 length equals 14 residues. The J segment lost 2 bases and the V segment lost 3 bases, leaving 2 bases of the junction unmatched. The CDR3 bases are TGTGCCAGTAGTATGCTAGCGGGAACCTACGAGCAGTACTTC. Its translation: CASSMLAGTYEQYF. Based on the CDR3 plus reference TRBV19 and TRBJ2-7, the full variable domain is DGGITQSPKYLFRKEGQNVTLSCEQNLNHDAMYWYRQDPGQGLRLIYYSQIVNDFQKGDIAEGYSVSREKKESFPLTVTSAQKNPTAFYLCASSMLAGTYEQYFGPGTRLTVT.

This clone was detected once. The V and J genes are TRBV28 and TRBJ1-6; TRBD1 aligns across 7 bases. The CDR3 runs 15 residues. From germline, CDR1 is MDHEN and CDR2 SYDVKM. V lost 5 bases, J lost 7 bases, and 8 bases stayed unmatched. The CDR3 reads CASSDPPRGNSPLHF. As DNA, the CDR3 is TGTGCCAGCAGTGACCCCCCCAGGGGGAATTCACCCCTCCACTTT.

This clone has just a few counts. J is TRBJ1-4 and V is TRBV7-9; D ambiguous. Germline V CDR1 and CDR2: SEHNR, FQNEAQ (reference sequence). Trimming removed 1 base at V and 0 bases at J, with 6 bases between. The CDR3 is made up of 15 amino acids. CDR3 DNA: TGTGCCAGCAGCTTAGGCGCGGCAACTAATGAAAAACTGTTTTTT. As protein: CASSLGAATNEKLFF. Supplemented by reference TRBV7-9 and TRBJ1-4, the full variable domain reads DTGVSQNPRHKITKRGQNVTFRCDPISEHNRLYWYRQTLGQGPEFLTYFQNEAQLEKSRLLSDRFSAERPKGSFSTLEIQRTEQGDSAMYLCASSLGAATNEKLFFGSGTQLSVL.